Below are 17 T cell receptor beta chains sequenced from a single sample in a study of blood T cells in healthy people across ages. A second PCR of 7 to 11 cycles used a sample-barcoded 5' primer and a J-beta primer mix. TCRdb reprocessed the 5' RACE reads with MiXCR, giving one entry per CDR3 protein. The table includes about 1 million distinct CDR3 sequences, around 43% detected once. Sequencing input: blood. The receptors here all came from a woman aged 60-75 years in good health.

This clonotype turned up a few times. The chain employs TRBV4-2 and TRBJ2-4; the match to TRBD2 covers 10 bases. Judging by the DNA end, TRBJ2-7 fits better; the J call may be wrong. Germline CDR1 reads LGHNA; CDR2 reads YNFKEQ. The CDR3 sequence is 15 residues long. The CDR3 here is CASSQELAGFNEQYF. The CDR3 bases are TGTGCCAGCAGCCAGGAACTAGCGGGGTTCAACGAGCAGTACTTC.

This clonotype has only a few counts. This chain joins TRBV6-2 or TRBV6-3 and TRBJ2-1, with TRBD2 matching over 7 bases. Germline V CDR1 and CDR2: MNHEY, SVGEGT. V lost 7 bases and J lost 7; bases outside the gene matches: 10. The CDR3 contains 14 residues. CDR3 in DNA: TGTGCCAGCAACGACGGACTGGGAGGGAATGAGCAGTTCTTC. This translates into CASNDGLGGNEQFF.

This clonotype was seen a handful of times. The J gene is TRBJ1-2, the V gene TRBV12-3 or TRBV12-4; maybe TRBD1 (6 bases). This CDR3 contains 17 residues. The V end was cut by 5 bases, the J end by 4 bases, with 23 bases between. CDR3 DNA: TGTGCCAGCAGTCCTATCGGAGGGATACAGGGCTTCTATGGCTACACCTTC. This codes for CASSPIGGIQGFYGYTF.

This clonotype was recorded a few times. CDR3 sequence (DNA): TGCAGTGCTAACAGGGCAGGCAATGAGCAGTTCTTC. Translating it yields CSANRAGNEQFF. V gene TRBV20-1 combines with J gene TRBJ2-1; D might be TRBD1 (6 bases). The germline V and J ends were trimmed by 4 bases and 6 bases, with 10 bases remaining between them. Germline V lookup: CDR1 DFQATT, CDR2 SNEGSKA (reference sequence). CDR3 length equals 12 residues.

The CDR3 DNA is TGTGCCAGCAGCTCGAGTGGAATTCCCTACGAGCAGTACTTC. Translated, it gives CASSSSGIPYEQYF. This chain uses TRBV7-9 with TRBJ2-7; D ambiguous. V was clipped by 4 bases and J by 2 bases, with 12 bases between them. Germline V gene lookup returns CDR1 SEHNR and CDR2 FQNEAQ (reference sequence). CDR3 length: 14 amino acids.

This clonotype was counted at least ten times. The J gene is TRBJ2-1, the V gene TRBV6-5, with 8 bases lining up with TRBD2. With 0 bases clipped from V and 5 bases from J, the junction kept 9 bases outside the gene matches. From germline, CDR1 is MNHEY and CDR2 SVGAGI. The CDR3 loop spans 17 amino acids. This chain's CDR3 is CASSYSRASGLDNEQFF. CDR3 DNA sequence: TGTGCCAGCAGTTACTCGAGGGCTAGCGGGCTCGACAATGAGCAGTTCTTC.

The chain is built from TRBV4-1 and TRBJ2-3; possibly TRBD2 for D (5 bases). From germline, CDR1 is MGHRA and CDR2 YSYEKL. This CDR3 contains 16 residues. The germline V and J ends were trimmed by 0 bases and 4 bases, with 14 bases remaining between them. This CDR3 is CASSQDRTSGSDTQYF. In DNA, the CDR3 is TGCGCCAGCAGCCAAGATCGAACTAGTGGGTCAGATACGCAGTATTTT.

This chain joins TRBV20-1 and TRBJ2-3; TRBD1 matches 10 bases. With 5 bases clipped from V and 5 bases from J, the junction kept 4 bases outside the gene matches. Germline CDR1 and CDR2: DFQATT and SNEGSKA (reference sequence). CDR3 length equals 13 residues. CDR3 nucleotides: TGCAGTGCTTTCCGGACAGGGGGAGATACGCAGTATTTT. This encodes CSAFRTGGDTQYF.

V usage is TRBV20-1 and J usage is TRBJ2-1; 10 bases align to TRBD2. V was pared by 1 base and J by 3 bases, with 3 bases of the junction left unmatched. Germline CDR1 reads DFQATT; CDR2 reads SNEGSKA (reference sequence). There are 15 residues in the CDR3. The CDR3: CSARVAGGFYNEQFF. The CDR3 nucleotides read TGCAGTGCTAGAGTAGCGGGAGGCTTCTACAATGAGCAGTTCTTC.

This clonotype was found a few times. The chain is built from TRBV20-1 and TRBJ1-2; tentatively, D is TRBD1 (6 bases). V was clipped by 2 bases and J by 2 bases, with 21 bases between them. Germline V gene data show CDR1 as DFQATT and CDR2 as SNEGSKA (reference sequence). There are 17 residues in the CDR3. The DNA for the CDR3 is TGCAGTGCTAGACCCCGTGGGAACAGGGAGGGGAACTATGGCTACACCTTC. Encoded protein: CSARPRGNREGNYGYTF.

The chain employs TRBV4-1 and TRBJ1-1, with a weak D call TRBD1 (5 bases). With 3 bases removed from V and 2 bases from J, the gap between germline ends came to 13 bases. The CDR3 is 15 amino acids. CDR1 is MGHRA and CDR2 is YSYEKL in the germline V gene. The chain's CDR3 is CASSQPIQGNTEAFF. CDR3 DNA sequence: TGCGCCAGCAGCCAGCCCATCCAGGGAAACACTGAAGCTTTCTTT.

The gene calls are TRBV5-1 and TRBJ1-4; D is uncertain. The CDR3 extends over 16 amino acids. With 0 bases removed from V and 7 bases from J, the gap between germline ends came to 16 bases. Germline assignment: CDR1 SGHRS and CDR2 YFSETQ. CDR3 DNA sequence: TGCGCCAGCAGCTTGGTCGCAGGACGCGTGATTGAAAAACTGTTTTTT. It encodes CASSLVAGRVIEKLFF.

This clonotype was seen at least ten times. The chain links TRBV11-2 to TRBJ2-1; 9 bases fit TRBD2. Germline values: CDR1 SGHAT, CDR2 FQNNGV. With V trimmed by 0 bases and J by 4 bases, 7 bases remained unmatched. The CDR3 totals 17 residues. The chain's CDR3 is CASSLDRGGRAYNEQFF. CDR3 bases: TGTGCCAGCAGCTTAGATCGGGGCGGGAGGGCATACAATGAGCAGTTCTTC.

The chain combines TRBV27 with TRBJ1-1; D gene uncertain. V was cut by 2 bases and J by 3 bases, with 7 bases left in between. CDR3 length: 13 residues. The V gene's germline CDR1 is MNHEY and CDR2 SMNVEV (reference sequence). The CDR3 is CASSLNSDTEAFF. CDR3 nucleotide sequence: TGTGCCAGCAGTTTAAACTCAGACACTGAAGCTTTCTTT.

The CDR3 DNA is TGTGCCAGCAGCTTAATCAAAGGCCCCAATGAGCAGTTCTTC. Residues: CASSLIKGPNEQFF. The chain uses TRBV7-2 and TRBJ2-1; no firm D call. Germline CDR1 and CDR2: SGHTA and FQGNSA. Trimming removed 2 bases from V and 6 bases from J, with 11 bases in between. CDR3 length: 14 residues.

The gene calls are TRBV5-1 and TRBJ2-1; 7 bases are shared with TRBD1. This CDR3 spans 15 amino acids. The V gene end was trimmed by 3 bases and the J gene end by 5 bases; junction bases not matched to a gene: 8. The germline CDR1 and CDR2 sequences are SGHRS and YFSETQ. Here the CDR3 reads CASSWTGPSNNEQFF. CDR3 nucleotide sequence: TGCGCCAGCAGCTGGACAGGTCCCTCTAACAATGAGCAGTTCTTC. Variable domain in full (rest from reference TRBV5-1 and TRBJ2-1): KAGVTQTPRYLIKTRGQQVTLSCSPISGHRSVSWYQQTPGQGLQFLFEYFSETQRNKGNFPGRFSGRQFSNSRSEMNVSTLELGDSALYLCASSWTGPSNNEQFFGPGTRLTVL.

V is TRBV10-2 and J is TRBJ2-4; D is perhaps TRBD2 (5 bases). The J call is doubtful: the DNA matches TRBJ2-7 better. This CDR3 has 13 amino acids. The germline V gene encodes CDR1 WSHSY and CDR2 SAAADI. CDR3 protein: CASSNYRGYEQYF. CDR3 nucleotide sequence: TGCGCCAGCAGTAATTACCGGGGCTACGAGCAGTACTTC.